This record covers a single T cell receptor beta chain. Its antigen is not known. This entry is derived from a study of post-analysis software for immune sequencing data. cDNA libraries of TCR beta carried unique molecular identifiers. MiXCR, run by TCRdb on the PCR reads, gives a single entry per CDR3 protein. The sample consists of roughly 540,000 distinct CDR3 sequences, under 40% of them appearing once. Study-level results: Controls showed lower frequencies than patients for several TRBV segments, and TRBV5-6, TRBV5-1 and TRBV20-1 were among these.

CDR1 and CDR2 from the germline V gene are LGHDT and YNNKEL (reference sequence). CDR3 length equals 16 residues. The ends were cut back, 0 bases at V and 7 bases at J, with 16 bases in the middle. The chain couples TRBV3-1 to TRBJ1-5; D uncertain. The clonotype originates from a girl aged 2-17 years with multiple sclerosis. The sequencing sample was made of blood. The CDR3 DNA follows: TGTGCCAGCAGCCAAGATCGCGCCGGGTCCCAGCAGCCCCAGCATTTT. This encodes CASSQDRAGSQQPQHF.